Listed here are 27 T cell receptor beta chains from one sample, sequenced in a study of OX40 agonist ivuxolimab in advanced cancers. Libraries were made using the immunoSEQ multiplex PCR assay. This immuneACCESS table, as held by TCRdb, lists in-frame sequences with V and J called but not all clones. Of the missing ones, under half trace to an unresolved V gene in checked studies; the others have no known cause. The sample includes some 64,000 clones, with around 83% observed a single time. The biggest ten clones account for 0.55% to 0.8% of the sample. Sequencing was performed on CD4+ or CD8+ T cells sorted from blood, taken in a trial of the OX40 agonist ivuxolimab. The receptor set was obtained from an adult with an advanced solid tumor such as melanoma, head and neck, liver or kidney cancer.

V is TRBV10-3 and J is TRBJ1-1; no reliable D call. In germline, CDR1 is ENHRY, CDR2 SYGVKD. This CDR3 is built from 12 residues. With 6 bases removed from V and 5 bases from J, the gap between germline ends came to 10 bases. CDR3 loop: CAIRMTETEAFF. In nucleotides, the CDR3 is TGTGCCATCAGGATGACTGAGACTGAAGCTTTCTTT.

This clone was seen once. The CDR3 sequence is CSALHGAEAFF. The DNA for the CDR3 is TGCAGTGCCCTCCACGGCGCTGAAGCTTTCTTT. The chain carries TRBV20-1 and TRBJ1-1; D gene uncertain. CDR3 length: 11 residues. V was pared by 6 bases and J by 6 bases, with 11 bases between. Looked up from germline, CDR1 is DFQATT and CDR2 is SNEGSKA (reference sequence).

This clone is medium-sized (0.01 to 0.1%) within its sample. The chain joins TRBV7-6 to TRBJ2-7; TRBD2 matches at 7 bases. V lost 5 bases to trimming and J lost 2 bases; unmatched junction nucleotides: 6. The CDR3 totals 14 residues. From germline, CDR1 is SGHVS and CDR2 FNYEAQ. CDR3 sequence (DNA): TGTGCCAGCAGCGAGACTAGCTCGACCTACGAGCAGTACTTC. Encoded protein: CASSETSSTYEQYF.

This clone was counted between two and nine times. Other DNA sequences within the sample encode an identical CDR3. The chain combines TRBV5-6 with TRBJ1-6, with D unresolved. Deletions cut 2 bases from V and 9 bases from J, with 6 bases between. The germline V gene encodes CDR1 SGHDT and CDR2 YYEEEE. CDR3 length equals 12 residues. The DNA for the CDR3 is TGTGCCAGCAGCTTAAAGGGTTCACCCCTCCACTTT. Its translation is CASSLKGSPLHF.

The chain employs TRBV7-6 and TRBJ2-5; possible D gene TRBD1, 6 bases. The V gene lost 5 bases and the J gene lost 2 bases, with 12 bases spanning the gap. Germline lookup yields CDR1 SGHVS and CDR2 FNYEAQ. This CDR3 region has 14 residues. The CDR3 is CASSPRTAQETQYF. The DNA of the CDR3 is TGTGCCAGCAGCCCCAGGACAGCTCAAGAGACCCAGTACTTC.

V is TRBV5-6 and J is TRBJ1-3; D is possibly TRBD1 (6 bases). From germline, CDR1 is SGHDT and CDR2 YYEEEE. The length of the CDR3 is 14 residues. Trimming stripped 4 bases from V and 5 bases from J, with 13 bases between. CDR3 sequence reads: CASSIRQARNTIYF. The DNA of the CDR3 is TGTGCCAGCAGCATCCGACAGGCCAGAAACACCATATATTTT.

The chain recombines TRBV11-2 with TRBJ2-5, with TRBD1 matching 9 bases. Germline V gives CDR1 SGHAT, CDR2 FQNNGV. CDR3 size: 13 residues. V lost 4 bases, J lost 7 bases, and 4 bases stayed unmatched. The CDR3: CASSSDRGGTQYF. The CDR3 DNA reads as TGTGCCAGCAGCTCGGACAGGGGAGGGACCCAGTACTTC.

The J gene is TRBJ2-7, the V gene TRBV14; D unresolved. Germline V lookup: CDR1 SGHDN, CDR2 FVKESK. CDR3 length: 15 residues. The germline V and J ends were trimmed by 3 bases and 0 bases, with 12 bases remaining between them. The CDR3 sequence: CASSQFRVSSYEQYF. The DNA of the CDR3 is TGTGCCAGCAGCCAGTTTCGTGTTAGCTCCTACGAGCAGTACTTC.

Written as DNA, the CDR3 is TGTGCCAGCACTTGGAACCAAGAGACCCAGTACTTC. It translates to CASTWNQETQYF. The V and J genes are TRBV6-1 and TRBJ2-5, with D uncertain. Germline loops: CDR1 MNHNS, CDR2 SASEGT. V was cut by 7 bases and J by 0 bases, with 6 bases left in between. CDR3 length equals 12 residues.

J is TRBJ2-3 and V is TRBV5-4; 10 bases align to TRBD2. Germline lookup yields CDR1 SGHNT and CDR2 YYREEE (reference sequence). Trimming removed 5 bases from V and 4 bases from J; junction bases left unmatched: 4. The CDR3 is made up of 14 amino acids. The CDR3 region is CASRLAGEADTQYF. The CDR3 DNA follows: TGTGCCAGCAGGCTAGCGGGAGAGGCAGATACGCAGTATTTT.

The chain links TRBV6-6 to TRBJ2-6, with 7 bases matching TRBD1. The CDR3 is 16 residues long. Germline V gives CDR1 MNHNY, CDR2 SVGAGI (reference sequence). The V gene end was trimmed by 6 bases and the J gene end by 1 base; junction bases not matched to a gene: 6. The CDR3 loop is CASRLGTASGANVLTF. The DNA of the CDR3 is TGTGCCAGCAGGTTGGGGACAGCATCTGGGGCCAACGTCCTGACTTTC.

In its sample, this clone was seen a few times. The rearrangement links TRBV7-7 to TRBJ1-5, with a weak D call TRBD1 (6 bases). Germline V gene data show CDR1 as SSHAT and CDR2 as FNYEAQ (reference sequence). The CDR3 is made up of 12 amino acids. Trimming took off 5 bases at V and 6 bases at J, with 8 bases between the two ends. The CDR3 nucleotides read TGTGCCAGCAGCCAACAGGGTCAGCCCCAGCATTTT. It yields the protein CASSQQGQPQHF. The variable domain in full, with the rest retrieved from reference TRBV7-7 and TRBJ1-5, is GAGVSQSPRYKVTKRGQDVTLRCDPISSHATLYWYQQALGQGPEFLTYFNYEAQPDKSGLPSDRFSAERPEGSISTLTIQRTEQRDSAMYRCASSQQGQPQHFGDGTRLSIL.

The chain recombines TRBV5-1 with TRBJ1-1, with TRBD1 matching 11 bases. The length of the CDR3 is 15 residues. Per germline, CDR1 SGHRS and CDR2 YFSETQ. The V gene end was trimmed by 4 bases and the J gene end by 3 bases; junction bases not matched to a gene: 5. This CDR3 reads CASSGGQGEYTEAFF. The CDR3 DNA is TGCGCCAGCAGCGGGGGACAGGGGGAGTACACTGAAGCTTTCTTT. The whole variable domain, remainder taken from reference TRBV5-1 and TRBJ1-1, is KAGVTQTPRYLIKTRGQQVTLSCSPISGHRSVSWYQQTPGQGLQFLFEYFSETQRNKGNFPGRFSGRQFSNSRSEMNVSTLELGDSALYLCASSGGQGEYTEAFFGQGTRLTVV.

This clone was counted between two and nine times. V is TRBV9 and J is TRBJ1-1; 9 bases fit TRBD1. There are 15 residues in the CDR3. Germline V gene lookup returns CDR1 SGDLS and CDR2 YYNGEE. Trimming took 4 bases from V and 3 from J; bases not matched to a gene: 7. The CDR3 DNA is TGTGCCAGCAGCTCAGGGACAGGGTGGGACACTGAAGCTTTCTTT. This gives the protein CASSSGTGWDTEAFF.

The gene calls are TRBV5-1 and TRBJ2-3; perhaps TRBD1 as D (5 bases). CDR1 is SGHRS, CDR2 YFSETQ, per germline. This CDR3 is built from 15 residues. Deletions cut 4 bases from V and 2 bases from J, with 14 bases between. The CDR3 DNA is TGCGCCAGCAGCCCCGCAGGGTATCCCACAGATACGCAGTATTTT. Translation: CASSPAGYPTDTQYF.

The CDR3 here is CASSIGARDTQYF. For the CDR3, the DNA is TGTGCCAGTAGTATAGGTGCGAGAGATACGCAGTATTTT. The chain uses TRBV19 and TRBJ2-3; no reliable D call. CDR3 length equals 13 residues. V was clipped by 1 base and J by 5 bases, with 7 bases between them. The germline V gene has CDR1 LNHDA and CDR2 SQIVND (reference sequence).

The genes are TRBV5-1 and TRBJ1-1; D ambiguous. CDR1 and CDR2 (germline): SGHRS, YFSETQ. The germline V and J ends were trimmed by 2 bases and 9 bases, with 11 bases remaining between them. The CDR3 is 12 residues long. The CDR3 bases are TGCGCCAGCAGCTTTGGAGACCAACAAGCTTTCTTT. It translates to CASSFGDQQAFF.

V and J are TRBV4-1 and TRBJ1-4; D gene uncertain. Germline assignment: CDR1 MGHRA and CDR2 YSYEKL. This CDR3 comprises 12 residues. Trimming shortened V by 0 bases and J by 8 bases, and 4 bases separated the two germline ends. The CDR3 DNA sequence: TGCGCCAGCAGCCAAGATGAGGAAAAACTGTTTTTT. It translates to CASSQDEEKLFF.

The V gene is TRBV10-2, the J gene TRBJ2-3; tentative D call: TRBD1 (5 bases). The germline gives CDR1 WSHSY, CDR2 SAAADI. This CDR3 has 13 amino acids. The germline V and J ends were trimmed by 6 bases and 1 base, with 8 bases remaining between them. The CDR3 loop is CASSPQGTDTQYF. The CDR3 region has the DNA TGCGCCAGCAGCCCACAGGGCACAGATACGCAGTATTTT.

The CDR3, as DNA: TGTGCTAGTGGACCCAGTCGACAGTTCAACACTGAAGCTTTCTTT. This codes for CASGPSRQFNTEAFF. The chain couples TRBV12-5 to TRBJ1-1, with a tentative D call TRBD1 (5 bases). Per germline, CDR1 LGHNT and CDR2 FRNRAP. The CDR3 contains 15 residues. Trimming stripped 6 bases from V and 2 bases from J, with 16 bases between.

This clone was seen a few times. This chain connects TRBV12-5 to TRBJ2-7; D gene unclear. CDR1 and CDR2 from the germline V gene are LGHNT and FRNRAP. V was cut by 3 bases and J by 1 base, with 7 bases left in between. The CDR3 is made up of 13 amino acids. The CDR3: CASGLGPSYEQYF. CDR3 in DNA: TGTGCTAGTGGTTTAGGCCCGTCCTACGAGCAGTACTTC.

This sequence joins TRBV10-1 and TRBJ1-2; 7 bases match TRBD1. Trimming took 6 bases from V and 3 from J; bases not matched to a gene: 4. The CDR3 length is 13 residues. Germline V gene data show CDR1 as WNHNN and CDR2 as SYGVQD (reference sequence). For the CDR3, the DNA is TGCGCCAGCAGCCGCGACAGGGACTATGGCTACACCTTC. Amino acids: CASSRDRDYGYTF.

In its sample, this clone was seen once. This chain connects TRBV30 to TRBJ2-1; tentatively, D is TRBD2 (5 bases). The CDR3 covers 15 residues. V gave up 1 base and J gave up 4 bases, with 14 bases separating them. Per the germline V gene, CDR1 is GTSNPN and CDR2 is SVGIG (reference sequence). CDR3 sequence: CAWSEGGGLYNEQFF. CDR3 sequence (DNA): TGTGCCTGGAGTGAGGGTGGCGGGTTGTACAATGAGCAGTTCTTC.

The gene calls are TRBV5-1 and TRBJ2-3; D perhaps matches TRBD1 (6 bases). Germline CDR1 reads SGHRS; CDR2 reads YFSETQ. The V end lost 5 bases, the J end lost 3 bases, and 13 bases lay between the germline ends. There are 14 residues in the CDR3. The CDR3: CASSLYRDTDTQYF. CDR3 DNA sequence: TGCGCCAGCAGTTTGTACAGGGATACAGATACGCAGTATTTT.

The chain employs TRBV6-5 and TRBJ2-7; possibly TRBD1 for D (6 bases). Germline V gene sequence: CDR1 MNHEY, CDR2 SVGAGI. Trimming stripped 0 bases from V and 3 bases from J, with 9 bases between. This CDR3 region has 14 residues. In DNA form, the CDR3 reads TGTGCCAGCAGTTACTCGGACAGACACTACGAGCAGTACTTC. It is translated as CASSYSDRHYEQYF.

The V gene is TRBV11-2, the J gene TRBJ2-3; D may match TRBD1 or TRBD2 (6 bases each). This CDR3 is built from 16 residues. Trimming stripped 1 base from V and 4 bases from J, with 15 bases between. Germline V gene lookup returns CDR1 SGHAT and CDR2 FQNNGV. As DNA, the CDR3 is TGTGCCAGCAGCTTAGTCGGGGGCCCTCCACCAGATACGCAGTATTTT. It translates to CASSLVGGPPPDTQYF.

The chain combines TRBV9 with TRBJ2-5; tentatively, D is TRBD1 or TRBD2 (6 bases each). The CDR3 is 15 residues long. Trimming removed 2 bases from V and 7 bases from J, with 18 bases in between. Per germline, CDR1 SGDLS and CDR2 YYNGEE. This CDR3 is CASSVGSGRGGTQYF. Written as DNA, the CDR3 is TGTGCCAGCAGCGTGGGTAGCGGCAGAGGGGGGACCCAGTACTTC.